This T cell receptor beta chain is drawn from a study of cytomegalovirus exposure and HLA in healthy donors. V was pared by 0 bases and J by 6 bases, with 7 bases between. The V gene's germline CDR1 is SGHRS and CDR2 YFSETQ. This CDR3 comprises 13 residues. Amplification used 60 Vbeta primers and 13 Jbeta primers. The method was immunoSEQ multiplex PCR; TCRdb's version includes in-frame clones alone and lacks a portion of them. There are 100,000 to 150,000 clones in the sample; under 10% occur only once, and 6.5% to 9% lies in the top ten. Sequencing was carried out using PBMCs. This TCR derives from a woman aged 40 to 50 in good health and CMV-seropositive. The chain carries TRBV5-1 and TRBJ1-5; perhaps TRBD1 as D (5 bases). The CDR3 spells CASSLEGRQPQHF. In nucleotides, the CDR3 is TGCGCCAGCAGCTTGGAGGGGCGTCAGCCCCAGCATTTT.